Below, 3 T cell receptor beta chains from the same sample are listed, as sequenced in a study of T cells after yellow fever vaccination. MiXCR, applied by TCRdb to the 5' RACE reads, yields one record per CDR3 protein. The data show about 69,000 distinct CDR3 sequences, 5.5% to 7.5% seen once. The sequencing used CD4+ T cells sorted from PBMCs, collected less than 16 days after the first yellow fever vaccination. All receptors come from a man younger than 30 who received the YFV17D yellow fever vaccine.

This clonotype was recorded many times. The rearrangement links TRBV15 to TRBJ2-3; D unclear. Germline V CDR1 and CDR2: LNHNV, YYDKDF (reference sequence). Deletions cut 0 bases from V and 4 bases from J, with 5 bases between. This CDR3 is built from 13 residues. CDR3 sequence reads: CATSRESADTQYF. The CDR3 DNA reads as TGTGCCACCAGCAGAGAATCTGCAGATACGCAGTATTTT.

The sample holds many counts of this clonotype. The CDR3 bases are TGTGCCAGCAGGGGGCAGGGGGCGGGCGGGGAGCTGTTTTTT. This sequence encodes CASRGQGAGGELFF. The gene calls are TRBV6-5 and TRBJ2-2, with TRBD1 matching 8 bases. The J segment lost 7 bases and the V segment lost 6 bases, leaving 7 bases of the junction unmatched. The germline V gene encodes CDR1 MNHEY and CDR2 SVGAGI. This CDR3 region has 14 residues.

This chain links TRBV6-5 with TRBJ2-2; D gene unclear. V lost 6 bases and J lost 9, with 11 bases in between. The CDR3 spans 12 residues. Germline V gene sequence: CDR1 MNHEY, CDR2 SVGAGI. This CDR3 reads CASSRLHRELFF. In nucleotides, the CDR3 is TGTGCCAGCAGCCGGCTCCACCGGGAGCTGTTTTTT.